One sample yielded the 18 T cell receptor beta chains listed below, sequenced in a study of OX40 agonist ivuxolimab in advanced cancers. Method: immunoSEQ multiplex PCR; TCRdb's copy keeps in-frame clones and lacks some. The data hold 65,000 or so clones, with nearly 90% observed a single time. Specimen: CD4+ or CD8+ T cells sorted from blood, collected in a trial of the OX40 agonist ivuxolimab. Source of these receptors: an adult with an advanced solid tumor such as melanoma, head and neck, liver or kidney cancer.

The chain has TRBV11-2 and TRBJ2-5, with D possibly being TRBD1 (5 bases). CDR3 size: 14 residues. Germline CDR1 is SGHAT and CDR2 is FQNNGV. Trimming cost V 1 base and J 4 bases, with 10 bases left between them. CDR3 coding DNA: TGTGCCAGCAGCTTAGGTCAGGGTTCAGAGACCCAGTACTTC. Its translation: CASSLGQGSETQYF.

The chain uses TRBV19 and TRBJ1-6, with 11 bases matching TRBD1. The CDR3 is 18 amino acids. CDR1 is LNHDA, CDR2 SQIVND, per germline (reference sequence). The V and J ends lost 7 bases and 5 bases, in that order; junction bases with no gene match: 13. The CDR3 is CASTRGTGGIGDNSPLHF. The CDR3 region has the DNA TGTGCCAGTACCCGAGGGACAGGGGGAATTGGGGATAATTCACCCCTCCACTTT.

The chain has TRBV7-9 and TRBJ2-7; D tentatively reads TRBD1 or TRBD2 (5 bases each). There are 13 residues in the CDR3. The germline V and J ends were trimmed by 0 bases and 2 bases, with 5 bases remaining between them. The germline V gene has CDR1 SEHNR and CDR2 FQNEAQ (reference sequence). The CDR3 DNA is TGTGCCAGCAGCTTAGCGGGACCCTACGAGCAGTACTTC. Encoded protein: CASSLAGPYEQYF.

This rearrangement joins TRBV27 to TRBJ2-1; TRBD2 aligns across 12 bases. Germline trimming cut 3 bases from V and 6 bases from J; bases unmatched to any gene: 6. The CDR3 has 16 amino acids. Germline V gene data show CDR1 as MNHEY and CDR2 as SMNVEV (reference sequence). The CDR3 DNA follows: TGTGCCAGCAGTTTTCTTCTAGCGGGGGGGGTCAATGAGCAGTTCTTC. Amino acids: CASSFLLAGGVNEQFF.

This rearrangement joins TRBV11-3 to TRBJ2-7; no firm D call. Germline CDR1 is SGHNT and CDR2 is YENEEA. The CDR3 is 14 amino acids. V lost 5 bases and J lost 4, with 15 bases in between. CDR3: CASSQTRSPYEQYF. The CDR3 region has the DNA TGTGCCAGCAGCCAGACACGGAGCCCTTACGAGCAGTACTTC.

This chain connects TRBV5-1 to TRBJ1-1; 11 bases fit TRBD1. Germline CDR1 is SGHRS and CDR2 is YFSETQ. V gave up 3 bases and J gave up 2 bases; unmatched junction bases: 3. The CDR3 runs 15 residues. CDR3 nucleotide sequence: TGCGCCAGCAGCTGGGGACAGGGGGTCAACACTGAAGCTTTCTTT. Its translation: CASSWGQGVNTEAFF.

This clone was detected only a few times. The chain has TRBV6-1 and TRBJ2-7, with TRBD1 as a possible D gene (5 bases). Germline loops: CDR1 MNHNS, CDR2 SASEGT. V was cut by 7 bases and J by 1 base, with 11 bases left in between. The CDR3 covers 13 residues. This CDR3 is CASIPTDSYEQYF. In DNA, the CDR3 is TGTGCCAGCATTCCGACAGATTCCTACGAGCAGTACTTC.

The chain combines TRBV5-4 with TRBJ2-1; D is unresolved. V lost 2 bases and J 10 bases, leaving 7 bases between the germline ends. CDR3 length: 11 amino acids. CDR1 is SGHNT and CDR2 is YYREEE in the germline V gene (reference sequence). As DNA, the CDR3 is TGTGCCAGCAGCTTCATGGGGGAGCAGTTCTTC. As protein: CASSFMGEQFF.

The CDR3 protein is CASRGYNNEQFF. In nucleotides, the CDR3 is TGTGCCAGCAGAGGGTATAACAATGAGCAGTTCTTC. This rearrangement joins TRBV28 to TRBJ2-1; D gene unclear. V shed 6 bases and J shed 5 bases, with 8 bases lying between them. The germline V gene encodes CDR1 MDHEN and CDR2 SYDVKM. This CDR3 spans 12 amino acids. Supplemented by reference TRBV28 and TRBJ2-1, the full variable domain reads DVKVTQSSRYLVKRTGEKVFLECVQDMDHENMFWYRQDPGLGLRLIYFSYDVKMKEKGDIPEGYSVSREKKERFSLILESASTNQTSMYLCASRGYNNEQFFGPGTRLTVL.

V usage is TRBV5-5 and J usage is TRBJ1-1; the D is unclear. Germline assignment: CDR1 SGHKS and CDR2 YYEKEE (reference sequence). V was trimmed by 2 bases and J by 0 bases, leaving 8 bases between them. The CDR3 loop spans 14 amino acids. For the CDR3, the DNA is TGTGCCAGCAGCTTTTCCGATGTGAACACTGAAGCTTTCTTT. The encoded protein is CASSFSDVNTEAFF. The full variable domain, rest sourced from reference TRBV5-5 and TRBJ1-1, is DAGVTQSPTHLIKTRGQQVTLRCSPISGHKSVSWYQQVLGQGPQFIFQYYEKEERGRGNFPDRFSARQFPNYSSELNVNALLLGDSALYLCASSFSDVNTEAFFGQGTRLTVV.

The table lists this clone with a few counts. The chain carries TRBV18 and TRBJ1-2, with 9 bases aligning to TRBD1. The CDR3 consists of 15 residues. V shed 3 bases and J 3 bases; nucleotides not matched to a gene: 5. Germline V CDR1 and CDR2: KGHSH, LQKENI. The CDR3 sequence: CASSPGQGSDYGYTF. The CDR3 coding sequence is TGTGCCAGCTCACCGGGACAGGGATCGGACTATGGCTACACCTTC.

This clone turned up a few times. The chain carries TRBV11-2 and TRBJ2-7, with D unresolved. The V end was cut by 2 bases, the J end by 0 bases, with 11 bases between. Germline values: CDR1 SGHAT, CDR2 FQNNGV. This CDR3 spans 15 amino acids. CDR3 protein: CASSLIVTNSYEQYF. In nucleotides, the CDR3 is TGTGCCAGCAGCTTAATAGTTACCAACTCCTACGAGCAGTACTTC.

This clone appeared a single time. The chain employs TRBV28 and TRBJ1-1, with 8 bases that match TRBD1. The trim removed 7 bases at V and 7 bases at J, leaving 8 bases unmatched. The CDR3 consists of 13 residues. CDR1 is MDHEN, CDR2 SYDVKM, per germline. CDR3 DNA: TGTGCCAGCACCTCCCCAGGACAGGGTGAAGCTTTCTTT. Amino acids: CASTSPGQGEAFF. The full variable domain, completed using reference TRBV28 and TRBJ1-1, is DVKVTQSSRYLVKRTGEKVFLECVQDMDHENMFWYRQDPGLGLRLIYFSYDVKMKEKGDIPEGYSVSREKKERFSLILESASTNQTSMYLCASTSPGQGEAFFGQGTRLTVV.

This clone was seen once. V and J are TRBV7-8 and TRBJ1-4; D remains ambiguous. The length of the CDR3 is 12 residues. Trimming removed 5 bases from V and 8 bases from J, with 9 bases in between. The germline CDR1 and CDR2 sequences are SGHVS and FQNEAQ. CDR3 DNA: TGTGCCAGCAGCCGTGTCGGGGAAAAACTGTTTTTT. It translates to CASSRVGEKLFF. Using reference TRBV7-8 and TRBJ1-4 for the parts outside the CDR3, the full variable domain is GAGVSQSPRYKVAKRGQDVALRCDPISGHVSLFWYQQALGQGPEFLTYFQNEAQLDKSGLPSDRFFAERPEGSVSTLKIQRTQQEDSAVYLCASSRVGEKLFFGSGTQLSVL.

The chain employs TRBV5-1 and TRBJ2-1; 7 bases agree with TRBD2. The CDR3 has 11 residues. The germline V gene encodes CDR1 SGHRS and CDR2 YFSETQ. The V and J ends lost 3 bases and 10 bases, in that order; junction bases with no gene match: 1. The CDR3 loop reads CASSSGLEQFF. CDR3 sequence (DNA): TGCGCCAGCAGCTCGGGACTAGAGCAGTTCTTC.

The gene calls are TRBV6-5 and TRBJ2-3; D could derive from TRBD1 or TRBD2 (6 bases each). CDR1 is MNHEY and CDR2 is SVGAGI in the germline V gene. This CDR3 has 16 amino acids. The V gene lost 0 bases and the J gene lost 6 bases, with 16 bases spanning the gap. The DNA of the CDR3 is TGTGCCAGCAGTTACTCGGGACTCCAGGGGTCGGATACGCAGTATTTT. This codes for CASSYSGLQGSDTQYF.

The genes are TRBV30 and TRBJ2-1, with D hard to call. Trimming took 5 bases from V and 8 from J, leaving 10 bases between them. The CDR3 contains 11 residues. CDR1 and CDR2 from the germline V gene are GTSNPN and SVGIG (reference sequence). CDR3 amino acids: CAWAHRDEQFF. The CDR3 nucleotides read TGTGCCTGGGCCCATAGGGATGAGCAGTTCTTC.

This chain links TRBV7-9 with TRBJ1-1; maybe TRBD1 (6 bases). Deletions cut 1 base from V and 6 bases from J, with 12 bases between. The germline V gene has CDR1 SEHNR and CDR2 FQNEAQ (reference sequence). This CDR3 contains 14 residues. In nucleotides, the CDR3 is TGTGCCAGCAGCTTAGGGCAGGGGTTTCCTGAAGCTTTCTTT. This translates into CASSLGQGFPEAFF.